This T cell receptor (beta chain) emerged from a study of cytomegalovirus exposure and HLA in healthy donors. The PCR ran on 60 Vbeta and 13 Jbeta primers. Data came from immunoSEQ multiplex PCR; TCRdb stores just in-frame clones and leaves some out. The sample gives about 230,000 clones, about 84% of which show up once; 1.3% is in the top ten. CDR1 KGHSH and CDR2 LQKENI come from the germline V gene. The CDR3 totals 14 residues. J lost 6 bases, V lost 4 bases, and 5 bases had no gene match. The sample holds a few counts of this clone. Sequencing was performed on PBMCs. The clonotype originates from a human donor in good health. The chain is built from TRBV18 and TRBJ1-1; 10 bases match TRBD1. The CDR3 DNA is TGTGCCAGCTCACGACAGGGGGCGATACCTGAAGCTTTCTTT. Amino acids: CASSRQGAIPEAFF.